These 18 T cell receptor beta chains were all obtained from the same sample, sequenced in a study of T cell responses to AZD1222 COVID-19 vaccine. Data came from immunoSEQ multiplex PCR; TCRdb stores just in-frame clones and leaves some out. The sample carries over 95,000 clones, approximately 93% recorded once. Sequencing was performed on peripheral blood, taken 28 days after the second AZD1222 dose. These receptors originate from an adult who received the AZD1222 COVID-19 vaccine.

This chain links TRBV7-9 with TRBJ2-1; 7 nucleotides align to TRBD2. Germline-derived CDR1 and CDR2 are SEHNR and FQNEAQ (reference sequence). The CDR3 runs to 15 residues. J lost 6 bases, V lost 2 bases, and 7 bases had no gene match. CDR3 sequence reads: CASSLPPRLANEQFF. CDR3 nucleotides: TGTGCCAGCAGCTTACCTCCGAGACTAGCCAATGAGCAGTTCTTC.

The CDR3 DNA follows: TGTGCCAGCAGCCGTCCGGGACAGGGGGGATTTGGCTACACCTTC. This gives the protein CASSRPGQGGFGYTF. The V call is TRBV7-2, the J call TRBJ1-2; 11 bases match TRBD1. This CDR3 is built from 15 residues. With V trimmed by 5 bases and J by 7 bases, 9 bases remained unmatched. CDR1 and CDR2 from the germline V gene are SGHTA and FQGNSA.

This chain uses TRBV5-1 with TRBJ2-7, with no clear D. This CDR3 is built from 13 residues. Between the trimmed V and J ends, which lost 5 bases and 3 bases, there was a span of 12 bases. Germline CDR1 SGHRS, CDR2 YFSETQ. CDR3 protein: CASSFQANYEQYF. The CDR3 DNA reads TGCGCCAGCAGTTTTCAGGCTAACTACGAGCAGTACTTC.

V usage is TRBV3-1 (or the pseudogene TRBV3-2) and J usage is TRBJ1-1; D uncertain. Looked up from germline, CDR1 is LGHDT and CDR2 is YNNKEL (reference sequence). The CDR3 has 12 residues. V was trimmed by 1 base and J by 4 bases, leaving 4 bases between them. This chain's CDR3 is CASSQAATEAFF. The CDR3 nucleotides are TGTGCCAGCAGCCAAGCGGCCACTGAAGCTTTCTTT.

In DNA form, the CDR3 reads TGTGCCAGCAGCTTGAACTGGGGCGATCGCAATGAGCAGTTCTTC. Residues: CASSLNWGDRNEQFF. The chain uses TRBV5-5 and TRBJ2-1; TRBD1 is a possible D gene (5 bases). This CDR3 has 15 amino acids. Germline V CDR1 and CDR2: SGHKS, YYEKEE (reference sequence). Trimming cost V 1 base and J 6 bases, with 14 bases left between them.

V gene TRBV19 combines with J gene TRBJ2-3, with D possibly TRBD1 on 5 matching bases. The V gene's germline CDR1 is LNHDA and CDR2 SQIVND (reference sequence). The CDR3 sequence is 11 residues long. V lost 7 bases, J lost 6 bases, and 8 bases lay in between. The CDR3 DNA reads TGTGCCAGTAAGAAGGGGGATACGCAGTATTTT. Amino acids: CASKKGDTQYF. The full variable domain, with the rest looked up from reference TRBV19 and TRBJ2-3, is DGGITQSPKYLFRKEGQNVTLSCEQNLNHDAMYWYRQDPGQGLRLIYYSQIVNDFQKGDIAEGYSVSREKKESFPLTVTSAQKNPTAFYLCASKKGDTQYFGPGTRLTVL.

The chain combines TRBV2 with TRBJ1-6; possibly TRBD1 for D (6 bases). Between the trimmed V and J ends, which lost 5 bases and 10 bases, there was a span of 12 bases. The CDR3 totals 13 residues. Germline assignment: CDR1 SNHLY and CDR2 FYNNEI. CDR3 sequence: CASSNRVGSPLHF. CDR3 DNA: TGTGCCAGCAGTAACAGGGTTGGGTCACCCCTCCACTTT.

This clone was seen a single time. The CDR3 DNA reads as TGTGCCACCAGTGACTCCGCCGGGACAGGTTCCCACGAGCAGTACTTC. Translated, it gives CATSDSAGTGSHEQYF. The rearrangement uses TRBV24-1 and TRBJ2-7; 8 nucleotides line up with TRBD1. The CDR3 length is 16 residues. Germline V CDR1 and CDR2: KGHDR, SFDVKD. J was trimmed by 5 bases and V by 4 bases; bases with no gene match: 12.

The J gene is TRBJ2-5, the V gene TRBV7-2, with unresolved D. Trimming took off 3 bases at V and 5 bases at J, with 7 bases between the two ends. Germline CDR1 is SGHTA and CDR2 is FQGNSA. The CDR3 contains 12 residues. CDR3 coding DNA: TGTGCCAGCAGCTTTGCTTGGGAGACCCAGTACTTC. Encoded protein: CASSFAWETQYF.

The chain is built from TRBV28 and TRBJ1-1; D is undetermined. This CDR3 is built from 11 residues. Germline-derived CDR1 and CDR2 are MDHEN and SYDVKM. V lost 6 bases and J lost 1, with 3 bases in between. The CDR3 region is CASRENTEAFF. CDR3 nucleotides: TGTGCCAGCAGGGAGAACACTGAAGCTTTCTTT.

The chain employs TRBV6-5 and TRBJ2-7; a possible D gene is TRBD2 (5 bases). V lost 6 bases and J lost 9, with 21 bases in between. The CDR3 is 14 residues long. Germline lookup yields CDR1 MNHEY and CDR2 SVGAGI. CDR3 bases: TGTGCCAGCAGCCCACTCGGACTGGGCGAAAGGCAGTACTTC. It specifies CASSPLGLGERQYF.

The rearrangement joins TRBV27 to TRBJ2-3; 10 bases match TRBD1. This CDR3 comprises 15 residues. V dropped 3 bases and J dropped 1; count of bases not matched to a gene: 1. The germline CDR1 and CDR2 sequences are MNHEY and SMNVEV (reference sequence). CDR3 protein: CASSFGTGGTDTQYF. CDR3 coding DNA: TGTGCCAGCAGTTTTGGGACAGGGGGCACAGATACGCAGTATTTT.

The rearrangement uses TRBV5-1 and TRBJ2-2, with D hard to call. Trimming left V 0 bases short and J 5 bases short, with 8 bases between. Per germline, CDR1 SGHRS and CDR2 YFSETQ. The CDR3 extends over 14 amino acids. The CDR3 DNA follows: TGCGCCAGCAGCTTGGATCTACATACCGGGGAGCTGTTTTTT. Translating gives CASSLDLHTGELFF.

The V call is TRBV5-6, the J call TRBJ2-4; 8 bases line up with TRBD1. Germline V gene lookup returns CDR1 SGHDT and CDR2 YYEEEE. CDR3 size: 14 residues. The junction had 4 bases not matched to a gene; V was cut back by 0 bases and J by 8 bases. CDR3 residues: CASSLGTGWDIQYF. The DNA of the CDR3 is TGTGCCAGCAGCTTGGGGACAGGGTGGGACATTCAGTACTTC.

The chain links TRBV25-1 to TRBJ1-6; TRBD1 aligns across 7 bases. This CDR3 has 14 residues. Germline assignment: CDR1 MGHDK and CDR2 SYGVNS. Losses at the gene ends were 4 bases for V and 9 bases for J; bases not matched to a gene: 6. CDR3 coding DNA: TGTGCCAGCAGTGTCCGGGACAGATTTTCACCCCTCCACTTT. This sequence encodes CASSVRDRFSPLHF.

This clone was observed a handful of times. The chain joins TRBV5-5 to TRBJ2-7; tentatively, D is TRBD2 (5 bases). Germline V CDR1 and CDR2: SGHKS, YYEKEE (reference sequence). This CDR3 region has 15 residues. V lost 0 bases and J 3 bases, leaving 13 bases between the germline ends. CDR3 in amino acids: CASSLAGLNLYEQYF. CDR3 DNA: TGTGCCAGCAGCTTGGCGGGATTGAACCTCTACGAGCAGTACTTC.

This clone was recorded only once. This sequence joins TRBV6-2 or TRBV6-3 and TRBJ2-7; D gene unclear. Germline V gives CDR1 MNHEY, CDR2 SVGEGT. V was clipped by 0 bases and J by 2 bases, with 14 bases between them. This CDR3 contains 16 residues. CDR3 in amino acids: CASSYSRDLLTYEQYF. CDR3 sequence (DNA): TGTGCCAGCAGTTACTCGAGAGACCTTCTTACCTACGAGCAGTACTTC.

V and J are TRBV6-6 and TRBJ2-7; 7 bases fit TRBD2. This CDR3 region has 14 residues. V shed 6 bases, J shed 6 bases, and the junction held 11 bases outside the gene matches. Germline loops: CDR1 MNHNY, CDR2 SVGAGI (reference sequence). CDR3 coding DNA: TGTGCCAGCAGCGGGGAGGGCCAGGGTGGCGAGCAGTACTTC. It specifies CASSGEGQGGEQYF.